A single sample gave rise to the 11 T cell receptor beta chains below, sequenced in a study of blood T cell repertoires in COVID-19. Repertoires were generated with immunoSEQ multiplex PCR, while TCRdb's copy carries only in-frame clones and drops some. The top ten clones hold around 21% of a sample with about 180,000 clones, 70% to 90% of them seen once. What was sequenced was peripheral blood. The receptors derive from a man aged 65 to 85 with active or convalescent COVID-19.

In this sample, this clone turned up once. The chain carries TRBV7-2 and TRBJ2-4; D is perhaps TRBD1 (5 bases). Looked up from germline, CDR1 is SGHTA and CDR2 is FQGNSA. The CDR3 spans 16 residues. V lost 4 bases, J lost 0 bases, and 13 bases lay in between. This CDR3 is CASSWQGRLAKNIQYF. The CDR3 DNA reads as TGTGCCAGCAGCTGGCAGGGCCGCCTAGCCAAAAACATTCAGTACTTC.

The chain recombines TRBV28 with TRBJ1-2; D might be TRBD1 (5 bases). The CDR3 is 16 amino acids. The germline gives CDR1 MDHEN, CDR2 SYDVKM. V lost 4 bases to trimming and J lost 1 base, with 16 bases between them. The CDR3 DNA reads as TGTGCCAGCAGTTCTCCCCCCGGGGGGGGTAACTATGGCTACACCTTC. It encodes CASSSPPGGGNYGYTF.

J is TRBJ2-7 and V is TRBV18, with TRBD1 matching 11 bases. The V and J ends lost 5 bases and 7 bases, in that order; junction bases with no gene match: 4. Germline CDR1 is KGHSH and CDR2 is LQKENI. The CDR3 is 13 amino acids. The CDR3 here is CASSADRGPEQYF. In DNA form, the CDR3 reads TGTGCCAGCTCAGCGGACAGGGGGCCTGAGCAGTACTTC.

This chain joins TRBV5-1 and TRBJ1-2, with 7 bases lining up with TRBD1. The CDR3 has 15 residues. V shed 1 base, J shed 6 bases, and the junction held 9 bases outside the gene matches. Germline assignment: CDR1 SGHRS and CDR2 YFSETQ. This chain's CDR3 is CASSLIGDREDGYTF. The CDR3 coding sequence is TGCGCCAGCAGCTTGATAGGGGACAGAGAGGATGGCTACACCTTC.

The genes are TRBV6-2 or TRBV6-3 and TRBJ1-2; a possible D gene is TRBD1 (6 bases). The germline CDR1 and CDR2 sequences are MNHEY and SVGEGT. This CDR3 region has 15 residues. V gave up 5 bases and J gave up 4 bases, with 17 bases separating them. In DNA form, the CDR3 reads TGTGCCAGCAGTCCCTCGGGGGGCATTGGCTATGGCTACACCTTC. Encoded protein: CASSPSGGIGYGYTF.

The chain combines TRBV27 with TRBJ1-2; D unresolved. Trimming cost V 4 bases and J 7 bases, with 16 bases left between them. The germline V gene has CDR1 MNHEY and CDR2 SMNVEV (reference sequence). The CDR3 has 14 residues. CDR3 sequence reads: CASSSPGRDGGYTF. The CDR3 nucleotides read TGTGCCAGCAGTTCCCCGGGGAGGGATGGTGGCTACACCTTC.

The chain employs TRBV29-1 and TRBJ1-4; TRBD1 agrees at 7 bases. CDR3 length: 12 amino acids. The germline CDR1 and CDR2 sequences are SQVTM and ANQGSEA. Trimming at V came to 4 bases and at J to 8 bases, leaving 4 bases not matched to a gene. CDR3 in amino acids: CSVGGGEEKLFF. Here the CDR3 DNA reads TGCAGCGTTGGAGGGGGCGAGGAAAAACTGTTTTTT. The variable domain in full, with the rest retrieved from reference TRBV29-1 and TRBJ1-4, is SAVISQKPSRDICQRGTSLTIQCQVDSQVTMMFWYRQQPGQSLTLIATANQGSEATYESGFVIDKFPISRPNLTFSTLTVSNMSPEDSSIYLCSVGGGEEKLFFGSGTQLSVL.

This clone has only a few counts. The chain has TRBV2 and TRBJ2-7; TRBD1 is a possible D gene (5 bases). Deletions cut 6 bases from V and 2 bases from J, with 8 bases between. The CDR3 spans 12 residues. Germline-derived CDR1 and CDR2 are SNHLY and FYNNEI. This CDR3 reads CASRDNTYEQYF. CDR3 in DNA: TGTGCCAGCAGGGACAACACCTACGAGCAGTACTTC.

The J gene is TRBJ1-2, the V gene TRBV9, with D unclear. Trimming took off 0 bases at V and 3 bases at J, with 15 bases between the two ends. CDR3 size: 16 residues. Germline-derived CDR1 and CDR2 are SGDLS and YYNGEE. CDR3 sequence: CASSVDEGTFYYGYTF. The CDR3, as DNA: TGTGCCAGCAGCGTAGATGAGGGCACCTTTTACTATGGCTACACCTTC.

V is TRBV6-6 and J is TRBJ1-5; tentative D call: TRBD1 (5 bases). This CDR3 has 13 amino acids. Trimming removed 2 bases at V and 5 bases at J, with 7 bases between. Looked up from germline, CDR1 is MNHNY and CDR2 is SVGAGI (reference sequence). The CDR3 loop is CASSYRGDQPQHF. The CDR3 DNA is TGTGCCAGCAGTTACAGGGGTGATCAGCCCCAGCATTTT.

The rearrangement links TRBV19 to TRBJ2-2; 7 bases map to TRBD1. With 6 bases clipped from V and 1 base from J, the junction kept 8 bases outside the gene matches. Per germline, CDR1 LNHDA and CDR2 SQIVND (reference sequence). The CDR3 spans 16 residues. The CDR3 region is CASSLTRGMNTGELFF. DNA for the CDR3: TGTGCCAGTAGCCTAACCAGGGGGATGAACACCGGGGAGCTGTTTTTT.